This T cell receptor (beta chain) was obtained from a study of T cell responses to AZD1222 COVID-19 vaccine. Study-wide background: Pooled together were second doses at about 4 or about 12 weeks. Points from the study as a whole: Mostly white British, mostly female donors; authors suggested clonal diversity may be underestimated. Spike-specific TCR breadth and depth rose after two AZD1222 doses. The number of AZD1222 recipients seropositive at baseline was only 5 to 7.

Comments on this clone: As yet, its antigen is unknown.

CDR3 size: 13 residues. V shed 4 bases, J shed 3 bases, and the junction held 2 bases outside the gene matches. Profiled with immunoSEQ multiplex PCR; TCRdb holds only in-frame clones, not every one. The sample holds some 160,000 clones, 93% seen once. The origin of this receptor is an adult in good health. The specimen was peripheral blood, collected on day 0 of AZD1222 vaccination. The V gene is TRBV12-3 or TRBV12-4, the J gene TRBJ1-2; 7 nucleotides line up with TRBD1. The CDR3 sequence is CASSSGQYYGYTF. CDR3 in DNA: TGTGCCAGCAGTTCGGGACAGTACTATGGCTACACCTTC.